The clone carrying this T cell receptor beta chain was observed a few times. Its target is unknown. The data were taken from a study of response to subunit inactivated influenza vaccine. Whole-study results and caveats: Seasonal influenza vaccination, on each occasion, was suggested by the authors to recruit few new T cells.

MiXCR was run by TCRdb on the RT-PCR reads, yielding one entry per CDR3 protein. The sample contains 650,000 or so distinct CDR3 sequences, roughly 15% of which appear only once. Germline-derived CDR1 and CDR2 are SGHRS and YFSETQ. Trimming pared 7 bases from V and 6 bases from J, leaving 15 bases between. This CDR3 comprises 13 residues. The material was PBMCs from blood, obtained less than 15 days before vaccination. The sequence was obtained from a middle-aged man who received an inactivated influenza vaccine. The V gene is TRBV5-1, the J gene TRBJ2-3; the D gene is possibly TRBD1 (5 bases). As DNA, the CDR3 is TGCGCCAGCGCCCCAGGGATGGAGGATACGCAGTATTTT. Translation gives CASAPGMEDTQYF.